This TCR beta chain comes out of a study of siplizumab effects on memory and regulatory T cells. J was trimmed by 4 bases and V by 5 bases; bases with no gene match: 6. The CDR3 consists of 14 residues. Germline values: CDR1 SGHAT, CDR2 FQDESV (reference sequence). TCRdb keeps only in-frame clones here, not all; method: immunoSEQ multiplex PCR. This sample has roughly 64,000 clones; approximately 97% occur once, and the top ten carry around 0.093%. TEMRA, effector memory, memory and naive subsets, all unstimulated, were sequenced in three donor pairs. The receptor was derived from a human donor in good health. The specimen was naive CD8+ T cells sorted from blood. The chain is built from TRBV11-1 and TRBJ1-1; 8 bases are a match to TRBD1. The CDR3 region is CASSSGQGGTEAFF. CDR3 nucleotide sequence: TGTGCCAGCAGCAGTGGACAGGGTGGCACTGAAGCTTTCTTT.